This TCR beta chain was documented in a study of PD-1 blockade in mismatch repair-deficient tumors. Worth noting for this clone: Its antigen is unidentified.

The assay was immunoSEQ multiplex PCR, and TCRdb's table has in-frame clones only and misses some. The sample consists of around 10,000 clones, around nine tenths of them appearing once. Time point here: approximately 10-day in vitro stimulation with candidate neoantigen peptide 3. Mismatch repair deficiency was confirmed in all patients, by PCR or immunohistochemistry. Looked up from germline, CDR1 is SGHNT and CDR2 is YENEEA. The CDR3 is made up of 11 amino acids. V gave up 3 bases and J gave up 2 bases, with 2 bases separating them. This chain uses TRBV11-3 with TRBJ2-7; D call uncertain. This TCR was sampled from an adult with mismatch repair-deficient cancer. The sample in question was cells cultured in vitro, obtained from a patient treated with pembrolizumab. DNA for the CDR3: TGTGCCAGCAGCTTGGCCTACGAGCAGTACTTC. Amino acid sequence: CASSLAYEQYF.